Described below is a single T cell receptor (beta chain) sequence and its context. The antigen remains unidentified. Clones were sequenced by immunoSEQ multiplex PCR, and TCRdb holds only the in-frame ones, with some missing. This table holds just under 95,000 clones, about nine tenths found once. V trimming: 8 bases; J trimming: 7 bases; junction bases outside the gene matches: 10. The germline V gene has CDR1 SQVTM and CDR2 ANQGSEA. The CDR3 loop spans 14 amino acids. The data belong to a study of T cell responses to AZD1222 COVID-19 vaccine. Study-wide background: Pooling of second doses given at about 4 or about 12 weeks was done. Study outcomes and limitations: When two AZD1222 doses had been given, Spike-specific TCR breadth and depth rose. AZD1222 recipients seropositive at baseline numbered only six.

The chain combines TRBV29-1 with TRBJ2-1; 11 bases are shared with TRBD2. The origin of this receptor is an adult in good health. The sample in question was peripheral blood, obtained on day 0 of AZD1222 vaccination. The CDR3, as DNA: TGCAGCCACGACACTAGCGGGGGTGGGAATGAGCAGTTCTTC. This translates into CSHDTSGGGNEQFF.